The present entry profiles one TCR beta chain with its context. This clone showed up just a few times. What this receptor recognizes is not known. No much larger clonotype is one base removed from it; base qualities were not supplied. The cohort comprised 666 healthy bone marrow donors. Cohort members were all nominally healthy when sampled, although unrecorded immune exposures were likely present. The donor was CMV seropositive and belonged to the group of some 290 seropositive cohort members. Every donor gave a peripheral blood sample, and the peripheral blood mononuclear cells from that sample were used for TCR beta sequencing. The Qiagen DNeasy Blood Extraction Kit was used to extract genomic DNA from the blood cell samples. The data were obtained in a study of cytomegalovirus exposure and HLA in healthy donors (TCRdb year 2017). In the study overall: An earlier analysis of a few hundred of the donors reported under 300 Gb of sequence data and 117 million unique TCR beta sequences obtained from approximately 180 million T cells. Every repertoire in the discovery cohort had been generated on one and the same sequencing platform. Of the approximately 400 genotyped donors, 65% to 90% fell in the genetic ancestry cluster associated with self-reported Caucasian donors. About five DR-DQ haplotypes were handled as single units for association and clustering because linkage in the cohort was strong. The later analysis used no new phenotypic data to find candidate immune exposures, relying instead on TCR beta sequences and their occurrence across donors. Using immunosequencing, the study profiled T cell repertoires from fewer than 700 subjects and related those repertoires to cytomegalovirus serostatus. The study aimed to test whether cataloging public T cell receptors could reveal signatures of past pathogen exposure. Across 398 genotyped donors of the cohort, an average of roughly 200,000 unique TCR beta nucleotide sequences per donor were sequenced, and 15% to 20% of those sequences were non-productive. In addition to the first cohort of about 650 subjects, a separate validation cohort of some 120 different subjects was used. HLA typing covered class I and class II loci at four-digit resolution. Typing coverage varied by locus: roughly 629-640 donors for A, B, C, DRB1 and DQB1; roughly 510 for DQA1; about 570 for DPA1; roughly 450 for DPB1. A later analysis re-examined previously published TCR beta repertoires from about 700 donors and added high-resolution HLA genotyping to investigate patterns of TCR occurrence. In a later genetic analysis, genome-wide SNP genotypes for about three fifths of the roughly 670 donors were used, and that subset was treated as a discovery cohort. In an earlier analysis of several hundred of the donors, high-throughput TCR beta sequencing was used to judge whether each TCR beta V gene segment behaved as functional or pseudogenic. Roughly 310 gigabases of sequencing data and approximately 93 million unique TCR sequences were included in an early release covering 500 to 750 HLA-typed donors. To predict cytomegalovirus infection status, the study combined high-throughput TCR immunosequencing, statistical association of individual TCRs with disease status, and machine learning. Donor age, sex, ethnicity and CMV serostatus were collected together with the repertoire data.

The CDR3 numbers 18 residues from cysteine through phenylalanine. Only the CDR3 portion is preserved as DNA: 54 bases, with reading frame beginning at the first base. Trimming takes 4 bases off V and 0 bases off J; junction bases not matched to a gene: 8. CDR1 and CDR2 were assigned from the germline V gene as MNHNS and SASEGT. The method behind the library was the immunoSEQ multiplex PCR assay. A mixture of 60 forward primers for TCR Vbeta segments and 13 reverse primers for TCR Jbeta segments was used in the multiplex PCR. The CDR3 region of rearranged TCR beta genes was amplified from genomic DNA with a multiplex PCR assay. The amplified TCR beta libraries were sequenced on the Illumina HiSeq System as 87-base-pair reads. For the original study's pipeline: A later analysis tallied 70 million to 100 million unique TCR beta chains across the 640 or so repertoires, and approximately 12 million of those chains were shared by two or more donors. Raw reads were error-corrected and collapsed into unique sequences with a nearest-neighbor algorithm that merged closely related sequences to remove PCR and sequencing errors. To assign V, D and J gene segments, CDR3 sequences were aligned to IMGT reference sequences. For a sequence to be retained, a match of at least six nucleotides was required to both a V gene segment and a J gene segment. A rearrangement was called productive if the CDR3 had no stop codons and remained in frame with V and J, and every other rearrangement was called non-productive. Following IMGT convention, CDR3 was defined as the stretch from the second conserved V-encoded cysteine to the conserved J-encoded phenylalanine. In an earlier analysis of 550 to 650 of the donors, sequences lacking an unambiguous match to a single V gene segment were excluded. In an earlier analysis of several hundred of the donors, V segments were called functional above 56.7% productive rearrangements and were called segregating when the between-donor standard deviation exceeded 5%. A statistical classification framework was developed to diagnose cytomegalovirus status using the catalog of TCR beta chain sequences. In a later analysis, V and J genes were assigned by comparing TCR nucleotide sequences against IMGT/GENE-DB human TR gene sequences. The TCRdist pipeline was used in a later analysis to assign CDR3 sequences and most-parsimonious VDJ recombination scenarios. In a later analysis, each TCR beta chain was defined by its CDR3 amino acid sequence together with its V-gene family, and reads lacking a unique V-gene family were excluded. A later analysis removed 550 to 700 highly shared, low-generation-probability nucleotide sequences to deal with suspected cross-contamination and a sequencing artifact. In a later analysis, a clonal expansion index was calculated for each public chain from normalized within-repertoire ranks of inferred template counts. A later analysis computed generation probabilities with a VDJ recombination model fitted to out-of-frame rearrangements, and checked the results against IGoR. Hypergeometric tests were used in a later analysis to score TCR-TCR, TCR-HLA and TCR-CMV co-occurrence, with a repertoire-size bias correction applied to the TCR pairs. False discovery rates were estimated in a later analysis by permuting HLA or CMV assignments 20 times. In a later analysis, co-occurring TCRs were grouped using DBSCAN, and TCRdist sequence similarity was added for clustering within HLA-allele-positive subsets. Repertoires with fewer than 30,000 or more than 120,000 public chains, plus five repertoires with anomalous nucleotide sharing, were excluded from co-occurrence clustering. In its TCRdb copy, this immuneACCESS table keeps in-frame sequences only and misses some clones. Where compared with another copy, unresolved V genes explain less than half of these, and the others have no known cause. That table furnishes V, J and clone size, whereas the DNA furnished D and trimming. The sample records 110,000 or so clones, under 70% of which are singletons. In total, the top ten clones hold roughly 8.3% of the sample.

What the study reported, not specific to this receptor: In a later genetic analysis, a missense DCLRE1C variant was associated with V-gene and J-gene trimming of TCR beta chains, and the association was replicated in an independent cohort. A later analysis reported that several top co-occurrence clusters appeared linked to parvovirus B19, influenza, CMV and Epstein-Barr virus. In both the original and validation cohorts, the classifier was reported to diagnose cytomegalovirus status with high specificity and sensitivity. Because counts were too low, some 17 rarely observed V segments, including chromosome 9 orphons, were excluded from the earlier analysis of under 650 of the donors. Assigning TCR associations to individual alleles was difficult when HLA alleles, especially DR and DQ, strongly co-occurred. A further reported finding was that TCR beta sequences accurately predicted the HLA-A and HLA-B alleles for most subjects in the first cohort. In a later analysis, most CMV-associated TCR beta chains were found to appear HLA-restricted, with HLA associations seemingly driven largely by CMV exposure. HLA typing was unavailable for some donors at each locus, so association tests used only the typed subset. At a false discovery rate of 0.05, a later analysis linked about 17,000 TCR beta sequences to specific HLA alleles. The authors suggested that the approach could potentially be extended to other disease states and immunological phenotypes. In a later genetic analysis, fewer N-insertions in productive TCRs were reported among donors in an Asian-associated ancestry cluster than the approximately 670-donor mean. In a later analysis, TCR association rates were found to vary across HLA loci, with the most associated TCRs seen for DRB1 alleles and the fewest for HLA-C alleles. In vitro tests confirmed that a few of the cytomegalovirus-associated TCR beta chains recognize cytomegalovirus antigens. In an earlier analysis of approximately 590 of the donors, most TCR beta V segments appeared in productive rearrangements about 87% or about 30% of the time, broadly matching IMGT annotations. A total of 150 to 200 TCR beta chains were listed by the study as associated with cytomegalovirus. Most TCR sequences were observed very rarely across donors, whereas some public TCRs were present in many individuals. Some IMGT-functional V segments, including TRBV6-2 and TRBV6-3, could not be distinguished by the 87-base-pair reads and were therefore excluded. This cohort had only TCR beta chains sequenced, and the lack of alpha or paired-chain data limited which features could be detected. Sequencing depth was assumed to be roughly uniform across donors in the presence/absence analyses, though that assumption may not hold. A later analysis found that HLA-associated TCR beta chains were more clonally expanded and had lower generation probabilities than equally common non-associated chains. A group of highly shared sequence variants was considered likely to be a technical artifact of the sequencing pipeline. CMV serostatus was the only immune exposure information available for the cohort. Correlated functional status among segregating V segments might reflect linkage disequilibrium, but an unknown experimental factor could not be ruled out.

The rearrangement joined TRBV6-1 to TRBJ2-6; the central 8 bases match TRBD1. The sample consisted of PBMCs. The sequence was collected from a man between 18 and 29 years old in good health and CMV-seropositive. The base sequence is TGTGCCAGCAGTGCCCGACAGGGGCCTTACTCTGGGGCCAACGTCCTGACTTTC. It codes for CASSARQGPYSGANVLTF.